This TCR beta chain comes out of a study of identical twins. Germline CDR1 and CDR2: DFQATT and SNEGSKA (reference sequence). The CDR3 has 14 residues. V was clipped by 0 bases and J by 11 bases, with 17 bases between them. TCRdb independently ran MiXCR on the 5' RACE reads; one entry per CDR3 protein. The table lists 500,000 to 700,000 distinct CDR3 sequences, roughly 7.1% of them singletons. This clonotype has a count of ten or more. What it recognizes is unknown. General study findings and limits: Out-of-frame beta chain sequences displayed weaker excess sharing between twins. Rather than following the same donors, the conclusions depended on cross-sectional statistical analysis. Part of the zero-insertion signal could reflect confounding by invariant MAIT and iNKT cells.

This sample also belongs to another study, concerning yellow fever vaccine responses in identical twins. That investigation notes: Each twin's T cell response to the vaccine was reported to look partly convergent and partly personalized.

This receptor was obtained from a young woman in good health. The V gene is TRBV20-1, the J gene TRBJ2-1; D remains ambiguous. The sequenced material came from PBMCs. In nucleotides, the CDR3 is TGCAGTGCTAGAGACGGACCGGTTTTTGGACAGCAGTTCTTC. Translating gives CSARDGPVFGQQFF.